The 3 T cell receptor beta chains listed next were all sequenced from one sample in a study of T cell repertoires in cytomegalovirus infection. One entry per CDR3 protein results from TCRdb running MiXCR on the reads. This table has a few hundred thousand distinct CDR3 sequences, roughly a third appearing once. Antigen specificity for these receptors is unknown. The input for sequencing was cultured PBMCs, taken from culture after CMV antigen stimulation. These receptors were collected from a human donor in good health (CMV status not recorded). Some clones in this sample may be carry-over from other donors' samples.

The CDR3: CASSDPGLVGLETQYF. Written as DNA, the CDR3 is TGTGCCAGCAGTGACCCGGGACTAGTCGGTTTGGAGACCCAGTACTTC. The chain joins TRBV2 to TRBJ2-5; TRBD2 aligns across 8 bases. The germline CDR1 and CDR2 sequences are SNHLY and FYNNEI. The CDR3 contains 16 residues. With V trimmed by 3 bases and J by 5 bases, 11 bases remained unmatched. The full variable domain, its missing parts supplied by reference TRBV2 and TRBJ2-5, is EPEVTQTPSHQVTQMGQEVILRCVPISNHLYFYWYRQILGQKVEFLVSFYNNEISEKSEIFDDQFSVERPDGSNFTLKIRSTKLEDSAMYFCASSDPGLVGLETQYFGPGTRLLVL.

This clonotype came up a few times. This chain links TRBV14 with TRBJ1-6; 7 bases match TRBD1. This CDR3 has 16 amino acids. Germline values: CDR1 SGHDN, CDR2 FVKESK. The V segment lost 1 base and the J segment 10 bases; nucleotides outside the gene matches: 10. The CDR3 DNA follows: TGTGCCAGCAGCCAAGGAAACACAGGGGTTAGGTCACCCCTCCACTTT. The encoded protein is CASSQGNTGVRSPLHF. Full variable domain (missing parts from reference TRBV14 and TRBJ1-6): EAGVTQFPSHSVIEKGQTVTLRCDPISGHDNLYWYRRVMGKEIKFLLHFVKESKQDESGMPNNRFLAERTGGTYSTLKVQPAELEDSGVYFCASSQGNTGVRSPLHFGNGTRLTVT.

This chain joins TRBV4-2 and TRBJ2-1; TRBD2 is a possible D gene (6 bases). The V end was cut by 1 base, the J end by 9 bases, with 19 bases between. This CDR3 contains 16 residues. Germline V gene lookup returns CDR1 LGHNA and CDR2 YNFKEQ. The CDR3, as DNA: TGTGCCAGCAGCCAAGGGTCTCCGGGAGTATTGCCTGAGCAGTTCTTC. Protein: CASSQGSPGVLPEQFF.